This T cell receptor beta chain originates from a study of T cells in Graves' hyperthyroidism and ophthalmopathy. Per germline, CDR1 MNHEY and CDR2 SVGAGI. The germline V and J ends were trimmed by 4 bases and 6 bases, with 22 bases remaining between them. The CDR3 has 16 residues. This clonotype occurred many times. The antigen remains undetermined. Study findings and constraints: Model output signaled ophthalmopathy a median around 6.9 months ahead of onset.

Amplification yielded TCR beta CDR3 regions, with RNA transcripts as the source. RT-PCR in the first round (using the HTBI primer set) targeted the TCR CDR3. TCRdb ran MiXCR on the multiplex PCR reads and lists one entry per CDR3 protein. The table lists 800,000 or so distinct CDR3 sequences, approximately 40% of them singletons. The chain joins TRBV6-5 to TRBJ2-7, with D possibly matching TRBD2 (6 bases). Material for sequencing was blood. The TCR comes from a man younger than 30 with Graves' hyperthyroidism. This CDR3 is CASSSYRGTKEGEQYF. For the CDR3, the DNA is TGTGCCAGCAGTTCCTATCGAGGCACTAAGGAGGGCGAGCAGTACTTC.